The present T cell receptor beta chain was sequenced within a study of blood T cell repertoires in COVID-19. Study information: Samples of COVID-19 (acute and convalescent) were obtained from the United States, Italy and Spain.

Per the study methods: Amplification with reference gene primers provided the estimates of nucleated cell counts. TCRdb's copy holds only in-frame clones and misses some; the assay was immunoSEQ multiplex PCR. V and J calls plus clone size are reproduced from that table; the DNA served to infer D and trimming. The data hold 250,000 to 350,000 clones, with about four fifths observed a single time. Seattle participants joined during active infection and were tracked over time. There are 14 residues in the CDR3. The germline V and J ends were trimmed by 7 bases and 5 bases, with 14 bases remaining between them. CDR1 is MNHEY and CDR2 is SMNVEV in the germline V gene (reference sequence).

Sample: peripheral blood. The TCR sequence derives from a human donor with COVID-19, enrolled during active disease. The donor label of this sample is uncertain. V usage is TRBV27 and J usage is TRBJ2-2; perhaps TRBD1 as D (5 bases). As DNA, the CDR3 is TGTGCCAGCAAACTTTGGGGCGAGACCGGGGAGCTGTTTTTT. This translates into CASKLWGETGELFF.